The clone carrying this T cell receptor beta chain was recorded a few times. What it binds is not known. Building of the TCR beta libraries involved iRepertoire HTBI primers and Arm-PCR of CDR3 regions. TCRdb ran MiXCR on the multiplex PCR reads and lists one entry per CDR3 protein. The top ten hold about 42% of the sample, which has approximately 690,000 distinct CDR3 sequences, around 32% seen once. Germline-derived CDR1 and CDR2 are GTSNPN and SVGIG (reference sequence). The CDR3 extends over 14 amino acids. Trimming removed 4 bases from V and 2 bases from J; junction bases left unmatched: 7. The record originates from a study of regulatory T cells in long-lasting Graves disease. Study-level background: Over 5 years on antithyroid drugs plus positive TSH receptor antibodies marked Graves' disease as persistent.

General study findings and limits: Favored usage of TRBV28, TRBJ1-2 and TRBJ2-5 was recorded in persistent disease.

Time point denoted: persistent/refractory GD, antithyroid drugs over 5 years with positive TRAb. PBMCs provided the RNA from which the TCR library was made. An endocrinology unit in Xi'an, China, supplied the patients. Staff took around 9.7 milliliters of peripheral blood and put it into EDTA tubes. Sequenced material: peripheral blood mononuclear cells (PBMCs), taken when the disease was refractory, from a patient treated with antithyroid drugs. The rearrangement uses TRBV30 and TRBJ1-1; 7 bases line up with TRBD1. The TCR comes from a female donor with Graves disease. CDR3 sequence reads: CAWILDRINTEAFF. The CDR3, as DNA: TGTGCCTGGATTTTGGACAGGATCAACACTGAAGCTTTCTTT.